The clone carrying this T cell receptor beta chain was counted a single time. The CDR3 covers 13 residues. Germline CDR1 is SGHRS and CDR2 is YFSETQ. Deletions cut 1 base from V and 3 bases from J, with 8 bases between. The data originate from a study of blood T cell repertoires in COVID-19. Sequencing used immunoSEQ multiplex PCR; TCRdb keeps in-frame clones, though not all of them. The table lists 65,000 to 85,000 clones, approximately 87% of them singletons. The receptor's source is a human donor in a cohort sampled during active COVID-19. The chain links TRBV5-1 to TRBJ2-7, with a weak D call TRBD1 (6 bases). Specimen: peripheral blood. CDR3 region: CASSLTGIYEQYF. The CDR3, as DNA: TGCGCCAGCAGCTTGACAGGGATCTACGAGCAGTACTTC.